The 10 T cell receptor beta chains in this list originate from one sample, sequenced in a study of response to subunit inactivated influenza vaccine. One entry per CDR3 protein, called by TCRdb with MiXCR from the RT-PCR reads. The table lists some 500,000 distinct CDR3 sequences, approximately 24% of them singletons, with under 2.5% in the top ten. The sequenced sample was CD4+ T cells sorted from PBMCs, obtained less than 6 days after vaccination. Every receptor here comes from a man aged 45-60 years who received an inactivated influenza vaccine.

This clonotype has more than one count but fewer than ten. This chain links TRBV20-1 with TRBJ2-2; D perhaps matches TRBD2 (5 bases). Germline V CDR1 and CDR2: DFQATT, SNEGSKA (reference sequence). The V end was cut by 0 bases, the J end by 9 bases, with 20 bases between. This CDR3 spans 16 amino acids. The chain's CDR3 is CSARDLLAGPPRELFF. DNA of the CDR3: TGCAGTGCTAGAGATCTTCTTGCGGGCCCACCCCGGGAGCTGTTTTTT.

V gene TRBV5-1 combines with J gene TRBJ2-5, with 10 bases identical to TRBD1. V lost 4 bases to trimming and J lost 6 bases; unmatched junction nucleotides: 6. In germline, CDR1 is SGHRS, CDR2 YFSETQ. The CDR3 covers 14 residues. The CDR3 spells CASSLGQGWQTQYF. The CDR3 coding sequence is TGCGCCAGCAGCCTGGGACAGGGGTGGCAGACCCAGTACTTC.

The genes are TRBV20-1 and TRBJ2-7; TRBD2 matches at 15 bases. With V trimmed by 0 bases and J by 6 bases, 3 bases remained unmatched. The CDR3 is 15 residues long. The germline CDR1 and CDR2 sequences are DFQATT and SNEGSKA (reference sequence). The CDR3 spells CSARDWTSGGAEQYF. The CDR3 DNA is TGCAGTGCTAGAGATTGGACTAGCGGGGGGGCCGAGCAGTACTTC.

The chain employs TRBV10-3 and TRBJ1-1; 7 bases map to TRBD1. Per the germline V gene, CDR1 is ENHRY and CDR2 is SYGVKD. The CDR3 runs to 15 residues. Trimming at V came to 0 bases and at J to 1 base, leaving 2 bases not matched to a gene. CDR3 coding DNA: TGTGCCATCAGTGAGTCCTGGACAGGGAACACTGAAGCTTTCTTT. This gives the protein CAISESWTGNTEAFF.

This chain connects TRBV20-1 to TRBJ2-4; D gene ambiguous. The germline V gene has CDR1 DFQATT and CDR2 SNEGSKA (reference sequence). Trimming took 4 bases from V and 1 from J, leaving 8 bases between them. The CDR3 length is 13 residues. In DNA, the CDR3 is TGCAGTGCTAACACCGGGGCCAAAAACATTCAGTACTTC. Its translation: CSANTGAKNIQYF.

V and J are TRBV6-1 and TRBJ2-2; 10 bases are a match to TRBD2. This CDR3 is 15 amino acids long. CDR1 is MNHNS and CDR2 is SASEGT in the germline V gene. V shed 6 bases and J 5 bases; nucleotides not matched to a gene: 6. CDR3 protein: CASSRAGGGTGELFF. CDR3 nucleotides: TGTGCCAGCAGCCGAGCGGGAGGGGGAACCGGGGAGCTGTTTTTT.

V gene TRBV10-2 combines with J gene TRBJ2-7, with D maybe TRBD1 (5 bases). With 2 bases removed from V and 4 bases from J, the gap between germline ends came to 15 bases. The CDR3 sequence is 15 residues long. Germline values: CDR1 WSHSY, CDR2 SAAADI. CDR3 nucleotides: TGCGCCAGCAGTGAGAATGGGGCGTTCGGGTACGAGCAGTACTTC. This translates into CASSENGAFGYEQYF.

This clonotype was counted only a few times. This chain connects TRBV28 to TRBJ2-7; D is ambiguous. Germline V gene lookup returns CDR1 MDHEN and CDR2 SYDVKM. Trimming left V 5 bases short and J 3 bases short, with 17 bases between. CDR3 length: 15 amino acids. CDR3 coding DNA: TGTGCCAGCAGTCAAAGGATCCAGCGAATCTACGAGCAGTACTTC. It codes for CASSQRIQRIYEQYF.

This clonotype turned up a few times. The CDR3 DNA reads TGTGCCATCAGTGTCAGAGGGGGTGAAAAACTGTTTTTT. Translating it yields CAISVRGGEKLFF. V is TRBV10-3 and J is TRBJ1-4; D might be TRBD1 (6 bases). Germline CDR1 is ENHRY and CDR2 is SYGVKD. The CDR3 is made up of 13 amino acids. The V and J ends lost 4 bases and 7 bases respectively, with 10 bases between them.

The chain uses TRBV15 and TRBJ1-4; TRBD1 matches at 7 bases. Germline V gene data show CDR1 as LNHNV and CDR2 as YYDKDF (reference sequence). Losses at the gene ends were 3 bases for V and 8 bases for J; bases not matched to a gene: 9. The CDR3 contains 15 residues. The CDR3 DNA reads as TGTGCCACCAGCAGGACCAGGGGGTTTGAGGAAAAACTGTTTTTT. It specifies CATSRTRGFEEKLFF.